This TCR beta chain was sequenced during a study of T cells expressing NK-cell markers (dated by TCRdb to 2018 to 2020). Regarding the research as a whole: Three sorted T-cell subsets (CD3+CD56+NKG2C+, CD3+CD56+NKG2C- and CD3+CD56-NKG2C+) from under 10 donors had their TCR beta-chain repertoires profiled. Sequencing of the libraries produced 2 x 150 bp reads on Illumina HiSeq 2000/2500, MiSeq or NextSeq. Of the eight sequenced donors, seven were found to be HCMV-seropositive and one was found to be HCMV-seronegative. Randomly selected healthy volunteers, three men and five women, were used as the eight sequenced donors. What the study reported, not specific to this receptor: Those dominant clonotypes were again the most abundant among CD3+CD56-NKG2C+ cells in several donors, at roughly 28.3-60.1%. In roughly six donors, the dominant CD3+CD56+NKG2C+ clonotypes ranked among the top 10 CD8+ clonotypes, making up roughly 1.0-7.5% of CD8+ T cells. It remained unclear whether the expanded NKG2C-expressing T cell clones were specific for HCMV antigens.

A commercial ELISA kit detecting HCMV-specific IgG in serum was used to determine HCMV serostatus. Ficoll density gradient centrifugation was used to isolate peripheral blood mononuclear cells from blood. Sequencing was carried out with an Illumina HiSeq 2000. 5'RACE template switching, by which a universal primer site and unique molecular identifiers were added, was used to make TCR beta cDNA libraries. Priming for cDNA synthesis came from the TCR beta constant segment, and two successive PCR amplification steps followed. As for how the authors treated the data: MIGEC was used to demultiplex reads and group reads by UMI, and MiTCR was used to assemble and quantify clonotypes. To remove erroneous sequences, TCR cDNA sequences were retained only when supported by two or more reads. The tcR package was used for downstream repertoire analysis, and clonotypes were matched between fractions using CDR3 nucleotide sequence together with V segment. VDJmatch was used to annotate antigen specificity against VDJdb, with one amino acid substitution in CDR3 permitted. Based on TCRdb reprocessing of the reads, there is one entry per CDR3 protein sequence, and DNA is missing. TCRdb, not the original authors, processed these V and J calls. The table for this sample shows some 190,000 distinct CDR3 sequences. Around 20% of the sample is held by the ten biggest clonotypes.

A note on this clonotype: The antigen this receptor binds is unknown.

Looking up the germline V gene (reference sequence) yields CDR1 DFQATT and CDR2 SNEGSKA. The CDR3 runs 15 residues from the cysteine to the phenylalanine. The entry carries no DNA sequence. The source is a man aged 18 to 70 in good health. Recombination connected TRBV20-1 to TRBJ2-3; TCRdb calls TRBD2, which cannot be checked without DNA. The sample consisted of blood T cells: a sorted CD56 or NKG2C T cell subset, CD4+ or CD8+ T cells, or bulk PBMC T cells (not recorded which). CDR3 reads: CSAVRLADDTDTQYF.